This section outlines one TCR beta chain sequence together with its context. The study recruited exposed participants who had met a COVID-19 case within 2 weeks before entry. The entry originates in a study of blood T cell repertoires in COVID-19. Profiled with immunoSEQ multiplex PCR; TCRdb holds only in-frame clones, not every one. The sample includes more than 350,000 clones, about 88% of them seen just once. From germline, CDR1 is KGHSH and CDR2 LQKENI. J lost 5 bases, V lost 8 bases, and 5 bases had no gene match. This CDR3 spans 14 amino acids. The rearrangement links TRBV18 to TRBJ2-2, with 10 bases lining up with TRBD2. The clonotype originates from a woman between 18 and 29 years old who had been exposed to COVID-19. What was sequenced was PBMCs or T cells enriched from blood (not recorded which). CDR3 nucleotides: TGTGCCAGCGGTGGACTAGCGGCAACCGGGGAGCTGTTTTTT. Its translation: CASGGLAATGELFF.